A selection of T cell receptor beta chains follows, all from one sample in a study of T cell responses to AZD1222 COVID-19 vaccine. Profiled with immunoSEQ multiplex PCR; TCRdb holds only in-frame clones, not every one. The table records around 94,000 clones, 85% of them present only once. Source: peripheral blood, taken 28 days after the second AZD1222 dose. The receptors here all came from an adult who received the AZD1222 COVID-19 vaccine. CDR3s include the opening cysteine and the closing phenylalanine or tryptophan. A D gene is named only where the DNA matches it firmly. Not all rows give a size; the values are once, few, many and, for expanded clones, a class.

cdr3_length	v_call	j_call	d_call	clone_size	cdr3_nt	cdr3_aa
13	TRBV13	TRBJ2-5	NA	NA	TGTGCCAGCAGCCCCGTGGCAGAAGAGACCCAGTACTTC	CASSPVAEETQYF
14	TRBV5-1	TRBJ2-3	NA	once	TGCGCCAGCAGCTTGGGCACTAGCACAGATACGCAGTATTTT	CASSLGTSTDTQYF
16	TRBV25-1	TRBJ2-2	NA	NA	TGTGCCAGCAGTGAATCTCCGGGGCGCGGAAGGCCGGAGCTGTTTTTT	CASSESPGRGRPELFF
18	TRBV5-1	TRBJ2-5	TRBD1	NA	TGCGCCAGCAGCCCCAGGACAGGACGGTTGGACGGCCAAGAGACCCAGTACTTC	CASSPRTGRLDGQETQYF
13	TRBV3-1/TRBV3-2	TRBJ2-3	NA	NA	TGTGCCAGCAGCCCTTCCGTCACAGATACGCAGTATTTT	CASSPSVTDTQYF
13	TRBV5-1	TRBJ2-4	NA	NA	TGCGCCAGCAGCTCGGGAGCAGGGGTCATTCAGTACTTC	CASSSGAGVIQYF
14	TRBV25-1	TRBJ1-5	NA	NA	TGTGCCAGCCTTTTTCGCTATAGCAATCAGCCCCAGCATTTT	CASLFRYSNQPQHF
11	TRBV6-5	TRBJ1-4	NA	NA	TGTGCCAGCAGAGGTGGGCAAAAACTGTTTTTT	CASRGGQKLFF
16	TRBV2	TRBJ1-1	NA	few	TGTGCCAGCAGTGGAGGGGCAGGAGAAATAAACACTGAAGCTTTCTTT	CASSGGAGEINTEAFF
12	TRBV29-1	TRBJ2-3	NA	once	TGCAGCGTCCTCCCCACCACAGATACGCAGTATTTT	CSVLPTTDTQYF
14	TRBV6-5	TRBJ2-7	NA	NA	TGTGCCAGCAATAAGCGGGCCCGTACGAAGGAGCAGTACTTC	CASNKRARTKEQYF
13	TRBV19	TRBJ2-3	NA	NA	TGTGCCAGTAGTATAGGGCACACAGATACGCAGTATTTT	CASSIGHTDTQYF
14	TRBV30	TRBJ2-5	TRBD2	NA	TGTGCCTGGACCCTAGCGGGAGGAGCGGAGACCCAGTACTTC	CAWTLAGGAETQYF
12	TRBV25-1	TRBJ1-2	NA	NA	TGTGCCAGCAGTGACCCCGGGCGGGGCTACACCTTC	CASSDPGRGYTF
15	TRBV5-6	TRBJ1-4	NA	NA	TGTGCCAGCAGCCGATTTTCTTGGCATAATGAAAAACTGTTTTTT	CASSRFSWHNEKLFF
15	TRBV27	TRBJ1-3	NA	NA	TGTGCCAGCACAGGACAGCCTTACTCTGGAAACACCATATATTTT	CASTGQPYSGNTIYF
16	TRBV18	TRBJ1-4	NA	once	TGTGCCAGCTCACCATTCACGGGGTCAACTAATGAAAAACTGTTTTTT	CASSPFTGSTNEKLFF
17	TRBV19	TRBJ2-1	TRBD1	NA	TGTGCCAGTAGTATTATCTCGGCAGGGGGAAGGGGCAATGAGCAGTTCTTC	CASSIISAGGRGNEQFF
16	TRBV9	TRBJ1-6	NA	once	TGTGCCAGCAGCGTAGAGCAGCAGATCTATAATTCACCCCTCCACTTT	CASSVEQQIYNSPLHF
16	TRBV7-2	TRBJ2-7	TRBD2	NA	TGTGCCAGCAGCTTGATGGCGGGGGTTTCCTCCTACGAGCAGTACTTC	CASSLMAGVSSYEQYF
14	TRBV27	TRBJ1-1	TRBD1	NA	TGTGCCAGCAGTAACAGGGGTATGAACACTGAAGCTTTCTTT	CASSNRGMNTEAFF
15	TRBV6-5	TRBJ2-1	TRBD2	NA	TGTGCCAGCAGGCCCCCGGGACTAGCTCGGGGGGAGCAGTTCTTC	CASRPPGLARGEQFF
13	TRBV28	TRBJ2-7	NA	NA	TGTGCCAGCCGGACAGCCAACGAATACGAGCAGTACTTC	CASRTANEYEQYF
13	TRBV6-5	TRBJ1-2	NA	NA	TGTGCCAGCAGCTCTGGACGGAACTATGGCTACACCTTC	CASSSGRNYGYTF
15	TRBV2	TRBJ2-2	NA	NA	TGTGCCAGCAAGCCAGGGCCCTCGAACACCGGGGAGCTGTTTTTT	CASKPGPSNTGELFF
11	TRBV6-6	TRBJ1-2	NA	NA	TGTGCCAGCAGCCAGGTTAGAGGCTACACCTTC	CASSQVRGYTF
14	TRBV5-1	TRBJ1-2	TRBD1	NA	TGCGCCAGCAGCTTGAAAGGGGGCAACTATGGCTACACCTTC	CASSLKGGNYGYTF
14	TRBV11-2	TRBJ2-3	NA	NA	TGTGCCAGCAGCTTGGGGGATTACACAGATACGCAGTATTTT	CASSLGDYTDTQYF
14	TRBV3-1/TRBV3-2	TRBJ2-7	NA	NA	TGTGCCAGCAGCCAATCTCCATTGACCTTCGAGCAGTACTTC	CASSQSPLTFEQYF
14	TRBV4-1	TRBJ1-2	NA	NA	TGCGCCAGCAGCCATCAGGTGAGAGGCTATGGCTACACCTTC	CASSHQVRGYGYTF
14	TRBV11-2	TRBJ1-1	TRBD1	NA	TGTGCCAGCAGCCCCGACAGGGGGAACACTGAAGCTTTCTTT	CASSPDRGNTEAFF
12	TRBV2	TRBJ1-2	TRBD1	NA	TGTGCCAGGAGACAGGGCGCCTATGGCTACACCTTC	CARRQGAYGYTF
15	TRBV19	TRBJ2-3	TRBD2	NA	TGTGCCAGTAGTCGCCTAGCGGGGGGGGCAGATACGCAGTATTTT	CASSRLAGGADTQYF
14	TRBV14	TRBJ1-3	NA	NA	TGTGCCAGCAGCCACGTCCTCTCTGGAAACACCATATATTTT	CASSHVLSGNTIYF
12	TRBV3-1/TRBV3-2	TRBJ2-1	NA	NA	TGTGCCAGCAGCTACCTATACGATGAGCAGTTCTTC	CASSYLYDEQFF
11	TRBV28	TRBJ2-5	NA	NA	TGTGCCAGCGGGGGTGTGGAGACCCAGTACTTC	CASGGVETQYF
15	TRBV2	TRBJ1-5	TRBD1	NA	TGTGCCAGCAGTGAACAGGGGGCAGGGTCCCAGCCCCAGCATTTT	CASSEQGAGSQPQHF
16	TRBV9	TRBJ2-5	NA	NA	TGTGCCAGCAGCCCTCGAGGCAGGGCAAACCAAGAGACCCAGTACTTC	CASSPRGRANQETQYF
14	TRBV2	TRBJ2-3	NA	NA	TGTGCCAGCAGAGTCGCAGGGGGCACAGATACGCAGTATTTT	CASRVAGGTDTQYF
14	TRBV5-4	TRBJ2-4	TRBD1	once	TGTGCCAGCAGCGGTGGACAGGGGTTGAACATTCAGTACTTC	CASSGGQGLNIQYF
14	TRBV5-4	TRBJ2-7	NA	NA	TGTGCCAGCAGCTTGGACAGGGTTCCCTACGAGCAGTACTTC	CASSLDRVPYEQYF